This T cell receptor beta chain was recovered during a study of blood T cell repertoires in COVID-19. Sequenced by immunoSEQ multiplex PCR; TCRdb stores in-frame clones only, minus some. Among some 250,000 clones listed, approximately 82% were seen once. V was pared by 1 base and J by 0 bases, with 19 bases between. This CDR3 is built from 19 residues. Germline assignment: CDR1 MDHEN and CDR2 SYDVKM. The chain couples TRBV28 to TRBJ1-3; D not certain. The sequencing sample was made of peripheral blood. The receptor was isolated from a middle-aged man with active or convalescent COVID-19. The CDR3 bases are TGTGCCAGCAGTTTATACTCGGGTACGAGGCGTAGCTCTGGAAACACCATATATTTT. Amino acid sequence: CASSLYSGTRRSSGNTIYF.